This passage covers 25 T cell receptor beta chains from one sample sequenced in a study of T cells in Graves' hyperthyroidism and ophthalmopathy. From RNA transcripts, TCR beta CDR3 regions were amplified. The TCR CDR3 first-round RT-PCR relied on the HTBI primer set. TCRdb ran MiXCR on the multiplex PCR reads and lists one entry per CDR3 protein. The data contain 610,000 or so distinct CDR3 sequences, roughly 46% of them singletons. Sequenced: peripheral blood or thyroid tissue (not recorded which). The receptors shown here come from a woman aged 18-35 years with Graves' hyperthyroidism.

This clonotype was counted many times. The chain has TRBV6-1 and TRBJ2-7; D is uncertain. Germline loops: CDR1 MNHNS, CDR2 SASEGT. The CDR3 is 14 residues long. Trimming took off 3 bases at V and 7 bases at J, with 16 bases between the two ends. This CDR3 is CASSDYGLIGEQYF. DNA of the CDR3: TGTGCCAGCAGTGACTACGGTCTTATTGGGGAGCAGTACTTC.

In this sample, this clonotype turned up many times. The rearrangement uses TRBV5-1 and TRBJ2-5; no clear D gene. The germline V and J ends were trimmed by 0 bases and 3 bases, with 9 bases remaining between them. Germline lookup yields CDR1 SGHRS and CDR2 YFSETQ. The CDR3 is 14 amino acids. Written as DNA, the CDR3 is TGCGCCAGCAGCTTGGAGGGCAGGAAAGAGACCCAGTACTTC. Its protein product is CASSLEGRKETQYF.

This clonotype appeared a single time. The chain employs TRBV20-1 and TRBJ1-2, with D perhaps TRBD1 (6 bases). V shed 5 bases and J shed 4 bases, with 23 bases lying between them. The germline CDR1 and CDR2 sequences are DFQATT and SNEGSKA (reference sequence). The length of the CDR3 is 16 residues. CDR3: CSALVGGGRVGYGYTF. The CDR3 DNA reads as TGCAGTGCTTTGGTGGGGGGCGGTAGGGTCGGCTATGGCTACACCTTC.

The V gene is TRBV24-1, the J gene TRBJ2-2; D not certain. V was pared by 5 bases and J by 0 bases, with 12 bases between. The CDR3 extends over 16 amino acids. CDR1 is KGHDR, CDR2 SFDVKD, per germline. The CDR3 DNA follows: TGTGCCACCAGTGGTGGTGGCGCCGCGAACACCGGGGAGCTGTTTTTT. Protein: CATSGGGAANTGELFF.

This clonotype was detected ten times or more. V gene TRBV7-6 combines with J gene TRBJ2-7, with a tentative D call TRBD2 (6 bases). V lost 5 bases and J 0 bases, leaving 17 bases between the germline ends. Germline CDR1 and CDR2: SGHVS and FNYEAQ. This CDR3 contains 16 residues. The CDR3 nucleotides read TGTGCCAGCAGCCCCGCCCCAATGGGACTCTCCTACGAGCAGTACTTC. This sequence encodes CASSPAPMGLSYEQYF.

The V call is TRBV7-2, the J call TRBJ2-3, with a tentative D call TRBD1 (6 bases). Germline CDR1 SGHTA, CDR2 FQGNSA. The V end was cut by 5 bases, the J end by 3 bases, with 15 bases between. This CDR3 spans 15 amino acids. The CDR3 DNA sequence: TGTGCCAGCAGCCCCGACAGGAAGGGGACAGATACGCAGTATTTT. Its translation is CASSPDRKGTDTQYF.

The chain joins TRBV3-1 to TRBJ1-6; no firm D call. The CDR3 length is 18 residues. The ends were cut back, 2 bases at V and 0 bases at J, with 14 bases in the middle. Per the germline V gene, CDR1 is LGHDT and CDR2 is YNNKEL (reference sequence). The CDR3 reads CASSQPSEPSSYNSPLHF. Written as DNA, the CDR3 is TGTGCCAGCAGCCAACCGTCGGAACCGAGCTCCTATAATTCACCCCTCCACTTT.

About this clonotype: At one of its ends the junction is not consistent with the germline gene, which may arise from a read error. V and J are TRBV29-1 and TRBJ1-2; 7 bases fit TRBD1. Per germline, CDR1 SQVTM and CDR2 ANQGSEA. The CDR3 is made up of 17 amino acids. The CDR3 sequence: CGVEERWGTDFWYGYTF. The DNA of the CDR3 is TGCGGCGTTGAGGAGCGGTGGGGGACAGATTTTTGGTATGGCTACACCTTC.

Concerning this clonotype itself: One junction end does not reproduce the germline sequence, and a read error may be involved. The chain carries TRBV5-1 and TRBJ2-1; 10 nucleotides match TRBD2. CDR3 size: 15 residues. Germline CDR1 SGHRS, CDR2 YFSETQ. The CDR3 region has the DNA TGTGCCAGCAGCTTGGAACTAGCGGGGAACGATGAGCAGTTCTTC. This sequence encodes CASSLELAGNDEQFF.

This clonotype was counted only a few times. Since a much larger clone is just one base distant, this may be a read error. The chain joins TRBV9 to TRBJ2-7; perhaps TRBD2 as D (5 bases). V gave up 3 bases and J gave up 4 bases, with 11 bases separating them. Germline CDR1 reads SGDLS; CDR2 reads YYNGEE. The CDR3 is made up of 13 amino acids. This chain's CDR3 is CASSATEEYEQYF. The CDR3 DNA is TGTGCCAGCAGCGCCACGGAGGAGTACGAGCAGTACTTC.

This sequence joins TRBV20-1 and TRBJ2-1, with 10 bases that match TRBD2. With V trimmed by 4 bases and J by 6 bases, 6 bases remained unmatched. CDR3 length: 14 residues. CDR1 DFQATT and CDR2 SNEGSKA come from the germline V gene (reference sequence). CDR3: CSAISGRAVNEQFF. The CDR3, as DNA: TGCAGTGCTATAAGCGGGAGGGCTGTCAATGAGCAGTTCTTC.

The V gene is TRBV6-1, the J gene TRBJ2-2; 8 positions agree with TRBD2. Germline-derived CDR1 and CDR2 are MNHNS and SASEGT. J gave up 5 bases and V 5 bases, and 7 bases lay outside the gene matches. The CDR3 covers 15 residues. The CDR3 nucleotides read TGTGCCAGCAGTAAAGGGTTAGCGGGAACCGGGGAGCTGTTTTTT. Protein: CASSKGLAGTGELFF.

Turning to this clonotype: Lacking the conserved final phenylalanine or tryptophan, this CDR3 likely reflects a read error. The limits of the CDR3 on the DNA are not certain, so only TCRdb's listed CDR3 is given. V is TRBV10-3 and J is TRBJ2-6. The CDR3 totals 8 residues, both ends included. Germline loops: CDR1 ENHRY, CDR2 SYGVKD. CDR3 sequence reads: CAISESTE.

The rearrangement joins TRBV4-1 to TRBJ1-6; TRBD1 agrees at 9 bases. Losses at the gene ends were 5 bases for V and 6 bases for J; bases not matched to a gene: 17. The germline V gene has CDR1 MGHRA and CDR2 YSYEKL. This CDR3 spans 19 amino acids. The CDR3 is CASSSLGTGFITSNSPLHF. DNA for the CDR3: TGCGCCAGCAGCTCGCTCGGGACAGGGTTTATCACGAGTAATTCACCCCTCCACTTT.

This chain's CDR3 is CSASGGNTIYF. The CDR3 coding sequence is TGCAGTGCTAGCGGTGGAAACACCATATATTTT. The rearrangement uses TRBV20-1 and TRBJ1-3; D is uncertain. The CDR3 runs 11 residues. Germline loops: CDR1 DFQATT, CDR2 SNEGSKA (reference sequence). V lost 3 bases and J 3 bases, leaving 3 bases between the germline ends.

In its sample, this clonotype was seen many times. CDR3 loop: CASSQAGTGLEKLFF. The CDR3 nucleotides are TGTGCCAGCAGCCAAGCCGGGACAGGTCTTGAAAAACTGTTTTTT. This chain uses TRBV4-2 with TRBJ1-4, with 8 bases fitting TRBD1. The CDR3 runs to 15 residues. Germline loops: CDR1 LGHNA, CDR2 YNFKEQ. V trimming: 1 base; J trimming: 7 bases; junction bases outside the gene matches: 5.

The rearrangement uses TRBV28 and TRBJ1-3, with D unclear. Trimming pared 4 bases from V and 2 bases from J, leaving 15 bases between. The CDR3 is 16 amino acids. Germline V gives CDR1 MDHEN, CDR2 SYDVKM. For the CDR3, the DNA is TGTGCCAGCAGTTCCTTAGGTGAATTTACTGGAAACACCATATATTTT. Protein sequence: CASSSLGEFTGNTIYF.

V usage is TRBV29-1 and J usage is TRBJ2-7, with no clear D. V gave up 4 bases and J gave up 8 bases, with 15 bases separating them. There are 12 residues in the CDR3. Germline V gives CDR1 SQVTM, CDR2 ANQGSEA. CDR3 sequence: CSVGSNQPQQYF. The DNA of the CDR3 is TGCAGCGTTGGTAGCAATCAGCCCCAGCAGTACTTC.

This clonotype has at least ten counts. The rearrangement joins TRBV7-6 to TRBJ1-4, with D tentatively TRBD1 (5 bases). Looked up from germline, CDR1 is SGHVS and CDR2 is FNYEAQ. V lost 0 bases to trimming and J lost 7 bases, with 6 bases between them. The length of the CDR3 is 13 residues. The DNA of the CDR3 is TGTGCCAGCAGCTTAGCGCAGGGTGAAAAACTGTTTTTT. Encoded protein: CASSLAQGEKLFF. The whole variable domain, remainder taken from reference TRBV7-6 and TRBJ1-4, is GAGVSQSPRYKVTKRGQDVALRCDPISGHVSLYWYRQALGQGPEFLTYFNYEAQQDKSGLPNDRFSAERPEGSISTLTIQRTEQRDSAMYRCASSLAQGEKLFFGSGTQLSVL.

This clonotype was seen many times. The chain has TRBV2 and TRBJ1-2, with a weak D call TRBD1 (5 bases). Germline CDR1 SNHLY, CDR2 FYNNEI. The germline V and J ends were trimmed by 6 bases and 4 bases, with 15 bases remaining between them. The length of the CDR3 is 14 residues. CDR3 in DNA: TGTGCCAGCAGGGGATTGACAGATCTCTATGGCTACACCTTC. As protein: CASRGLTDLYGYTF.

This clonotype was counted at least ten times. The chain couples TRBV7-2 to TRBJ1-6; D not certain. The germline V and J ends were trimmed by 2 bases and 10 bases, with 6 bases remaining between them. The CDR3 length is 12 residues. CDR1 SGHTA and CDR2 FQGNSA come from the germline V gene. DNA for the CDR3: TGTGCCAGCAGCTTACGGGAATCACCCCTCCACTTT. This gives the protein CASSLRESPLHF.

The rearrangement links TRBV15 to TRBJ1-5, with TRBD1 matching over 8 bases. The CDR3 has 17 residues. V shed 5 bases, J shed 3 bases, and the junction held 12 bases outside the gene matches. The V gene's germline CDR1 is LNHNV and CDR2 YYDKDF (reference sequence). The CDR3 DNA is TGTGCCACCAGCCCAGTGGGGCAGGGGGCTTACAATCAGCCCCAGCATTTT. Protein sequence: CATSPVGQGAYNQPQHF.

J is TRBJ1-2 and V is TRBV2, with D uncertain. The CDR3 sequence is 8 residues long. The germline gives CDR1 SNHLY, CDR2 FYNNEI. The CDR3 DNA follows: TGTGCGCCCAGGGGCTACACCTTC. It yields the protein CAPRGYTF.

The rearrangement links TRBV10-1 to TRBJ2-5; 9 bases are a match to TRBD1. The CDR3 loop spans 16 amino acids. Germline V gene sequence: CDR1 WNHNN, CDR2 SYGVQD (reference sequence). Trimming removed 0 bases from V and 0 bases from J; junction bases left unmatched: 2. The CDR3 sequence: CASSESGTGNQETQYF. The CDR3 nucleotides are TGCGCCAGCAGTGAGTCAGGGACAGGGAACCAAGAGACCCAGTACTTC.

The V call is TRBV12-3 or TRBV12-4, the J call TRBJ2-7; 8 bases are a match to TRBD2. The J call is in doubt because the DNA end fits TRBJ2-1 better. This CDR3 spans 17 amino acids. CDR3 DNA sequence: TGTGCCAGCAGCCCCGATTACGGGAGGGAGGGGGGAGATGAGCAGTTCTTC. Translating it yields CASSPDYGREGGDEQFF.